Below, one TCR beta chain is given with its context. The CDR3 is 17 amino acids. With 3 bases clipped from V and 9 bases from J, the junction kept 11 bases outside the gene matches. Germline lookup yields CDR1 MDHEN and CDR2 SYDVKM. The data were taken from a study of preoperative IRX-2 immunotherapy in early breast cancer. Treatment: preoperative locoregional IRX-2 cytokine immunotherapy. Produced via immunoSEQ multiplex PCR; TCRdb's table is partial and in-frame only. The sample contains roughly 99,000 clones, 86% of which appear only once. This sample comprised tumor tissue, obtained after IRX-2 immunotherapy. This sequence joins TRBV28 and TRBJ1-6; TRBD1 agrees at 10 bases. The source is a human donor with breast cancer. CDR3 DNA: TGTGCCAGCAGTTTGCTCTCTCAGGGACAGGGGTCTTCACCCCTCCACTTT. Amino acid sequence: CASSLLSQGQGSSPLHF.